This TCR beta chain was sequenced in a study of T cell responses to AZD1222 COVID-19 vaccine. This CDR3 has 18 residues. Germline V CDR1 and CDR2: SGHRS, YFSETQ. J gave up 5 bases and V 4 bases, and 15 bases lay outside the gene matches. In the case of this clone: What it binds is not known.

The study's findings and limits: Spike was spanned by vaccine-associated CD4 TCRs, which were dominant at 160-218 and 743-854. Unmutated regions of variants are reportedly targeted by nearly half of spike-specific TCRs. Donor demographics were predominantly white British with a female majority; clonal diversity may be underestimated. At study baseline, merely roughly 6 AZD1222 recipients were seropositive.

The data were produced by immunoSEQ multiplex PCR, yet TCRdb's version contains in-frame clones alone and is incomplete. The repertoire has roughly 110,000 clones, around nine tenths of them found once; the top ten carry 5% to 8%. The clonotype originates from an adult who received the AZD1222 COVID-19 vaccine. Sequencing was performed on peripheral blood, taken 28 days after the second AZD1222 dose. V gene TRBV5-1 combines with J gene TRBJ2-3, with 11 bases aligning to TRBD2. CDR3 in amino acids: CASSPWRVAGGPRDTQYF. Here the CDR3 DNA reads TGCGCCAGCAGCCCATGGAGGGTAGCGGGAGGGCCAAGAGATACGCAGTATTTT. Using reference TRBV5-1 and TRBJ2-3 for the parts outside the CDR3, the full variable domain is KAGVTQTPRYLIKTRGQQVTLSCSPISGHRSVSWYQQTPGQGLQFLFEYFSETQRNKGNFPGRFSGRQFSNSRSEMNVSTLELGDSALYLCASSPWRVAGGPRDTQYFGPGTRLTVL.